Listed below are T cell receptor beta chains from one sample, sequenced in a study of T cells expressing NK-cell markers. TCRdb reprocessed the 5' RACE reads, keeping one entry per CDR3 protein, no DNA. Its table records roughly 420,000 distinct CDR3 sequences. Source material: blood T cells: a sorted CD56 or NKG2C T cell subset, CD4+ or CD8+ T cells, or bulk PBMC T cells (not recorded which). These TCRs come from a woman between 18 and 70 years old in good health. The CDR3 runs from the conserved cysteine through the conserved F or W.

TRBJ1-2,TRBV5-6,CASSQDYGYTF
TRBJ2-6,TRBV15,CATSTPVVSGANVLTF
TRBJ1-1,TRBV20-1,CSARDEDPVSNTEAFF
TRBJ2-5,TRBV20-1,CSHRAGEGQETQYF
TRBJ2-7,TRBV6-1,CASSFTSGNSYEQYF
TRBJ2-5,TRBV2,CASSGASTARGETQYF
TRBJ2-1,TRBV11-2,CASSFISGSNEQFF
TRBJ2-1,TRBV5-1,CASSLEMNTGGNEQFF
TRBJ2-1,TRBV25-1,CASRGTSGGTSEQFF
TRBJ2-2,TRBV6-5,CASSPGGGLSGTGELFF
TRBJ2-4,TRBV12-3/TRBV12-4,CASSSGQGRENIQYF
TRBJ2-1,TRBV19,CASSMGTDNYNEQFF
TRBJ2-7,TRBV6-5,CASSSPGTGTKSSYEQYF
TRBJ1-1,TRBV7-9,CASSLAAGNTEAFF
TRBJ2-3,TRBV5-6,CASSFWANQLGDTQYF
TRBJ2-7,TRBV7-2,CASSFGGTTYEQYF
TRBJ2-5,TRBV20-1,CSARGSAGRQETQYF
TRBJ1-2,TRBV29-1,CSDRPRRDWEGIDYGYTF
TRBJ1-4,TRBV3-1,CASSQGAALSGNNEKLFF
TRBJ2-1,TRBV6-5,CASSWGTSIYEQFF
TRBJ1-2,TRBV7-8,CASSHGTGLSYGYTF
TRBJ1-6,TRBV29-1,CSVAGTVNSPLHF
TRBJ1-5,TRBV6-2/TRBV6-3,CASKNTGGTVGNQPQHF
TRBJ1-1,TRBV6-1,CASFRFGRGQDEAFF
TRBJ2-3,TRBV5-6,CASSPTPIRTDTQYF
TRBJ1-2,TRBV29-1,CSVEVASSRGTYGYTF
TRBJ1-2,TRBV7-2,CASSLAVSYTF
TRBJ2-1,TRBV7-2,CASSLNSMPPGFF
TRBJ2-4,TRBV7-2,CASSLDGSLAKNIQYF
TRBJ2-4,TRBV12-3/TRBV12-4,CASSLDRGRLFGKNIQYF
TRBJ2-4,TRBV5-1,CASSSDRQNIQYF
TRBJ2-3,TRBV6-2/TRBV6-3,CASSSSEGDTQYF
TRBJ1-5,TRBV20-1,CSALTGNGQPQHF
TRBJ2-1,TRBV14,CASSQGGDEQFF
TRBJ2-1,TRBV5-1,CASSFWYDRGDEQFF
TRBJ2-1,TRBV5-5,CASSQTSSSYNEQFF
TRBJ2-7,TRBV12-3/TRBV12-4,CASSLLATRSYEQYF
TRBJ1-3,TRBV20-1,CSARVGGSSGNTIYF
TRBJ1-1,TRBV12-3/TRBV12-4,CATAAGGTEAFF
TRBJ2-3,TRBV18,CASSPPGRTQDTQYF
TRBJ2-1,TRBV11-3,CASSLHRGTYNEQFF
TRBJ2-7,TRBV4-2,CASSQDGIPGQQITYEQYF
TRBJ2-5,TRBV20-1,CSAKPDWDSKETQYF
TRBJ2-5,TRBV27,CASSWGEWETQYF
TRBJ1-2,TRBV29-1,CSVGAGQDNYGYTF
TRBJ2-1,TRBV3-1,CASSQVSGSGVIYNEQFF
TRBJ1-1,TRBV11-2,CASSLNWSGGAEAFF
TRBJ2-3,TRBV9,CASSATSGVGDTQYF
TRBJ2-7,TRBV27,CASSGGVSYEQYF
TRBJ2-5,TRBV6-1,CASSPDREKKTQYF
TRBJ2-1,TRBV5-6,CASSPRGDRSNEQFF
TRBJ2-3,TRBV5-1,CASSPGTSNTDTQYF
TRBJ2-3,TRBV5-8,CASSLGQRLPTDTQYF
TRBJ2-6,TRBV5-5,CASSALSGANVLTF
TRBJ2-7,TRBV18,CASSPAAFYEQYF
TRBJ2-5,TRBV20-1,CSASGEETQYF
TRBJ2-1,TRBV20-1,CSANIPPFNNEQFF
TRBJ2-4,TRBV20-1,CSASRGDIQYF
TRBJ2-7,TRBV7-2,CASSLALQGSEQYF
TRBJ2-5,TRBV7-9,CASSPWTEETQYF